The 11 T cell receptor beta chains below all came from one sample that was sequenced in a study of blood T cell repertoires in COVID-19 (dated by TCRdb to 2018 to 2021). The library was obtained by the immunoSEQ multiplex PCR assay. Here the immuneACCESS table is served through TCRdb, limited to in-frame sequences with V and J called. Missing clones are a known gap in these copies; in checked studies unresolved V genes cover under half, and the rest lacks a known reason. This sample has 70,000 to 95,000 clones in its table, and around four fifths of those were observed once. The ten largest clones represent 18% of the sample. The sequenced material came from peripheral blood. These receptors all stem from an elderly man with active or convalescent COVID-19.

The chain is built from TRBV7-3 and TRBJ2-3, with D possibly matching TRBD2 (6 bases). The germline CDR1 and CDR2 sequences are SGHTA and FQGTGA. V lost 1 base to trimming and J lost 0 bases, with 11 bases between them. The CDR3 covers 16 residues. CDR3 sequence: CASSLMGLASTDTQYF. In DNA, the CDR3 is TGTGCCAGCAGCTTAATGGGGCTAGCGAGCACAGATACGCAGTATTTT.

The rearrangement uses TRBV27 and TRBJ1-5; the match to TRBD1 covers 8 bases. This CDR3 region has 12 residues. Unmatched junction bases numbered 4, after V lost 5 bases and J lost 10 bases. Germline assignment: CDR1 MNHEY and CDR2 SMNVEV (reference sequence). The CDR3 region has the DNA TGTGCCAGCAGTCCAGGACAGGGACCCCAGCATTTT. It specifies CASSPGQGPQHF.

The genes are TRBV6-5 and TRBJ1-1; 7 bases map to TRBD1. The germline CDR1 and CDR2 sequences are MNHEY and SVGAGI. V shed 6 bases, J shed 1 base, and the junction held 2 bases outside the gene matches. The CDR3 totals 13 residues. CDR3 in amino acids: CASRTGSNTEAFF. CDR3 in DNA: TGTGCCAGCAGGACAGGGTCGAACACTGAAGCTTTCTTT.

Comment on this clone: This specimen includes other DNA sequences encoding the same CDR3. The chain has TRBV24-1 and TRBJ1-2; 10 bases line up with TRBD1. After removal of 5 bases from V and 5 bases from J, the junction contained 4 bases not matched to a gene. The length of the CDR3 is 14 residues. The germline V gene has CDR1 KGHDR and CDR2 SFDVKD. CDR3 nucleotide sequence: TGTGCCACCAGTGCCAGACAGGGGGCTTATGGCTACACCTTC. Residues: CATSARQGAYGYTF.

V gene TRBV24-1 combines with J gene TRBJ2-7; D remains unclear. Germline lookup yields CDR1 KGHDR and CDR2 SFDVKD. The V end lost 7 bases, the J end lost 1 base, and 22 bases lay between the germline ends. The CDR3 is made up of 17 amino acids. The CDR3 region has the DNA TGTGCCACCAGCACCCACACACTACAACCCTTGTCCTACGAGCAGTACGTC. Its translation: CATSTHTLQPLSYEQYV.

The chain employs TRBV6-5 and TRBJ2-1, with TRBD2 as a possible D gene (6 bases). CDR1 is MNHEY, CDR2 SVGAGI, per germline. This CDR3 spans 13 amino acids. The ends were cut back, 5 bases at V and 9 bases at J, with 14 bases in the middle. CDR3 nucleotide sequence: TGTGCCAGCAGTCACGAGGGAGGCTCTGAGCAGTTCTTC. This codes for CASSHEGGSEQFF.

The V gene is TRBV5-4, the J gene TRBJ2-1; 8 positions match TRBD1. CDR3 length: 13 amino acids. With 4 bases clipped from V and 6 bases from J, the junction kept 3 bases outside the gene matches. The germline V gene encodes CDR1 SGHNT and CDR2 YYREEE (reference sequence). CDR3 in amino acids: CASSTDRVNEQFF. In DNA, the CDR3 is TGTGCCAGCAGCACGGACAGGGTCAATGAGCAGTTCTTC. The entire variable domain, with the rest obtained from reference TRBV5-4 and TRBJ2-1, is as follows: ETGVTQSPTHLIKTRGQQVTLRCSSQSGHNTVSWYQQALGQGPQFIFQYYREEENGRGNFPPRFSGLQFPNYSSELNVNALELDDSALYLCASSTDRVNEQFFGPGTRLTVL.

The J gene is TRBJ1-5, the V gene TRBV2, with a tentative D call TRBD1 (5 bases). The germline V gene encodes CDR1 SNHLY and CDR2 FYNNEI. Trimming removed 6 bases at V and 1 base at J, with 13 bases between. This CDR3 comprises 15 residues. The CDR3 DNA sequence: TGTGCCAGCAGGCCGCGGGGGGGGAGCAATCAGCCCCAGCATTTT. Translated, it gives CASRPRGGSNQPQHF.

This sequence joins TRBV30 and TRBJ2-6; D might be TRBD2 (5 bases). V lost 0 bases, J lost 2 bases, and 8 bases lay in between. CDR1 and CDR2 from the germline V gene are GTSNPN and SVGIG (reference sequence). The CDR3 contains 15 residues. The CDR3 sequence is CAWSVPGAGANVLTF. As DNA, the CDR3 is TGTGCCTGGAGTGTACCCGGGGCTGGGGCCAACGTCCTGACTTTC.

This chain uses TRBV29-1 with TRBJ1-5; TRBD1 aligns across 8 bases. The trim removed 7 bases at V and 6 bases at J, leaving 11 bases unmatched. Per the germline V gene, CDR1 is SQVTM and CDR2 is ANQGSEA. CDR3 length equals 14 residues. Here the CDR3 reads CSATLGQAGQPQHF. The CDR3 nucleotides are TGCAGCGCCACCCTGGGACAGGCCGGTCAGCCCCAGCATTTT.

In nucleotides, the CDR3 is TGTGCCAGCACTCTCCACCAGGGAACTACTACTGAAGCTTTCTTT. This codes for CASTLHQGTTTEAFF. The rearrangement joins TRBV6-6 to TRBJ1-1; D might be TRBD1 (5 bases). The CDR3 sequence is 15 residues long. Germline CDR1 MNHNY, CDR2 SVGAGI (reference sequence). The V and J ends lost 7 bases and 5 bases respectively, with 20 bases between them.